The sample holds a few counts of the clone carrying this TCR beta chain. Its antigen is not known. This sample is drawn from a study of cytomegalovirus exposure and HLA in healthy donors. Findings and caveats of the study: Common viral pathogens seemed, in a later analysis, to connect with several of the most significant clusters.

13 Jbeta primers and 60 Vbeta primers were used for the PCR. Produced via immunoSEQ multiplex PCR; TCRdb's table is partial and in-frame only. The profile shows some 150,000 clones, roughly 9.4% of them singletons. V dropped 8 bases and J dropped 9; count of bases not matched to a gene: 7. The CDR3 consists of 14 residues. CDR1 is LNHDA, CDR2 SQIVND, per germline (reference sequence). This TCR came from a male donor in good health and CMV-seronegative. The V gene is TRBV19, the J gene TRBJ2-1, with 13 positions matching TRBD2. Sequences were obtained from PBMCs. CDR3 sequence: CASQGLAGAGEQFF. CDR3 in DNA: TGTGCCAGTCAAGGACTAGCGGGAGCAGGTGAGCAGTTCTTC. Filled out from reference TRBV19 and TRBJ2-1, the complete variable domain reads DGGITQSPKYLFRKEGQNVTLSCEQNLNHDAMYWYRQDPGQGLRLIYYSQIVNDFQKGDIAEGYSVSREKKESFPLTVTSAQKNPTAFYLCASQGLAGAGEQFFGPGTRLTVL.